The entry below gives a single T cell receptor beta chain sequence along with its context. This clone has only a few counts. Its specific antigen is unknown. No much larger clone exists at a distance of one base, and base qualities are not known. This entry comes from a study of cytomegalovirus exposure and HLA in healthy donors (TCRdb year 2017). A note on the overall study: An earlier analysis of some 600 of the donors reported 276 Gb of sequence data and around 110 million unique TCR beta sequences obtained from around 180 million T cells. An early release covering approximately 600 HLA-typed donors comprised around 300 gigabases of sequencing data and tens of millions of unique TCR sequences. The genetic ancestry cluster associated with self-reported Caucasian donors included over 65% of the 398 genotyped donors. The aim of the study was to test whether cataloging public T cell receptors could identify signatures of past pathogen exposure. Using immunosequencing, the study profiled T cell repertoires from around 670 subjects and related those repertoires to cytomegalovirus serostatus. Besides the first cohort of 500 to 700 subjects, a separate validation cohort made up of 120 different subjects was used. High-throughput TCR immunosequencing, statistical association of individual TCRs with disease status, and machine learning were combined to predict cytomegalovirus infection status. To study patterns of TCR occurrence, a later analysis re-analyzed previously published TCR beta repertoires from 700 or so donors and added high-resolution HLA genotyping. Rather than drawing on any new phenotypic data, the later analysis identified candidate immune exposures from TCR beta sequences and the way those sequences occurred across donors. An earlier analysis of 500 to 650 of the donors applied high-throughput TCR beta sequencing to assess whether each TCR beta V gene segment acted as functional or pseudogenic. Alongside the repertoire data, information on donor age, sex, ethnicity and CMV serostatus was compiled. A later genetic analysis used genome-wide SNP genotypes for about 55% of the 666 donors, treating that subset as a discovery cohort. Every repertoire in the discovery cohort had been generated on one and the same sequencing platform. Class I and class II HLA loci were covered by the typing at four-digit resolution. Typing coverage varied by locus: about 620-640 donors for A, B, C, DRB1 and DQB1; 522 for DQA1; nearly 610 for DPA1; 400 to 480 for DPB1. Several DR-DQ haplotypes were handled as single units for association and clustering, since linkage in the cohort was strong. On average, 235,054 unique TCR beta nucleotide sequences were sequenced per donor among a few hundred genotyped donors of the cohort, with 15% to 20% of those sequences being non-productive.

In total, approximately 690 healthy bone marrow donors made up the cohort. All cohort members were sampled while nominally healthy, although unrecorded immune exposures were likely present. The donor tested CMV seronegative, placing the donor among the 352 seronegative members of the cohort. Each donor provided a peripheral blood sample, and peripheral blood mononuclear cells were used for TCR beta sequencing. Genomic DNA was extracted from the blood cell samples with the Qiagen DNeasy Blood Extraction Kit. Library preparation used the immunoSEQ multiplex PCR assay. The multiplex PCR relied on a mix of 60 forward primers for TCR Vbeta segments and 13 reverse primers for TCR Jbeta segments. A multiplex PCR assay on genomic DNA amplified the CDR3 region of rearranged TCR beta genes. On the Illumina HiSeq System, the amplified TCR beta libraries were sequenced as 87-base-pair reads. As for how the authors treated the data: A later analysis counted about 82 million unique TCR beta chains across the 700 or so repertoires, and 9 million to 14 million of these chains were shared by at least two donors. Raw reads were error-corrected and collapsed into unique sequences with a nearest-neighbor algorithm that merged closely related sequences to remove PCR and sequencing errors. Alignment of CDR3 sequences to IMGT reference sequences was used to assign V, D and J gene segments. For a sequence to be retained, a match of at least six nucleotides to both a V gene segment and a J gene segment was required. A rearrangement was called productive if the CDR3 had no stop codons and remained in frame with V and J, and every other rearrangement was called non-productive. CDR3 was defined according to IMGT convention as the region running from the second conserved V-encoded cysteine to the conserved J-encoded phenylalanine. The earlier analysis of 587 of the donors excluded sequences that lacked an unambiguous match to a single V gene segment. In an earlier analysis of almost 600 of the donors, a V segment was called functional when productive rearrangements were above 56.7%, and segregating when the standard deviation between donors exceeded 5%. A statistical classification framework was developed to diagnose cytomegalovirus status using the catalog of TCR beta chain sequences. In a later analysis, TCR nucleotide sequences were compared against IMGT/GENE-DB human TR gene sequences so that V and J genes could be assigned. A later analysis assigned CDR3 sequences and most-parsimonious VDJ recombination scenarios with the TCRdist pipeline. In a later analysis, each TCR beta chain was defined by its CDR3 amino acid sequence together with its V-gene family, and reads without a unique V-gene family were excluded. As a way to deal with suspected cross-contamination and a sequencing artifact, a later analysis dropped roughly 600 nucleotide sequences that were highly shared and had low generation probability. In a later analysis, a clonal expansion index for each public chain was calculated from normalized within-repertoire ranks of inferred template counts. A later analysis computed generation probabilities with a VDJ recombination model fitted to out-of-frame rearrangements, and checked the results against IGoR. In a later analysis, hypergeometric tests were used to score TCR-TCR, TCR-HLA and TCR-CMV co-occurrence, with a repertoire-size bias correction applied to TCR pairs. False discovery rates were estimated in a later analysis by permuting HLA or CMV assignments 20 times. In a later analysis, co-occurring TCRs were grouped with DBSCAN, and TCRdist sequence similarity was added when clustering was performed within HLA-allele-positive subsets. Repertoires with fewer than 30,000 or more than 120,000 public chains, plus five repertoires with anomalous nucleotide sharing, were excluded from co-occurrence clustering. TCRdb's version of the immuneACCESS table is confined to in-frame rearrangements and falls short of the full clone set. An unresolved V gene accounts for under half of the shortfall where checked; the remainder is of unknown origin. V and J calls and clone size are as listed in that table; D and trimming were resolved from the DNA. The sample includes roughly 200,000 clones, with about 80% observed a single time. Of the sample, 2% to 2.5% is held by the ten largest clones.

Trimming accounts for 1 base at V and 11 bases at J, while the number of junction bases matched to no gene is 7. Including the terminal cysteine and phenylalanine, the CDR3 comprises 13 residues. Only the CDR3 DNA stays, 39 bases, in frame from base 1. Per the germline V gene, MNHNS is the CDR1 and SASEGT is the CDR2. Broader findings and caveats from the paper: Sequencing depth was assumed to be roughly uniform across donors in the presence/absence analyses, though that assumption may not hold. The earlier analysis of approximately 560 of the donors excluded 15 to 20 rarely observed V segments, including chromosome 9 orphons, because counts were too low. Broadly in line with IMGT annotations, most TCR beta V segments showed up in productive rearrangements about 90% or about 30% of the time in an earlier analysis of around 550 of the donors. Because the 87-base-pair reads could not distinguish some IMGT-functional V segments, including TRBV6-2 and TRBV6-3, those segments were excluded. Most TCR sequences were seen in very few donors, while some public TCRs were found in many individuals. In a later analysis, several top co-occurrence clusters were reported to appear linked to parvovirus B19, influenza, CMV and Epstein-Barr virus. The cohort was sequenced for TCR beta chains only, and without alpha or paired-chain data the features that could be detected were limited. The classifier was reported to diagnose cytomegalovirus status with high specificity and sensitivity in both the original and validation cohorts. The study listed 150 to 200 TCR beta chains as associated with cytomegalovirus. In a later analysis, the rate of TCR association differed among HLA loci, with DRB1 alleles having the most associated TCRs and HLA-C alleles having the fewest. A cluster of highly shared sequence variants was judged likely to be a technical artifact of the sequencing pipeline. CMV serostatus was the only immune exposure information available for the cohort. In a later analysis, about 16,000 TCR beta sequences were associated with specific HLA alleles at a false discovery rate of 0.05. HLA typing was unavailable for some donors at each locus, so association tests used only the typed subset. The authors suggested that the approach could potentially be generalized to other disease states and immunological phenotypes. Correlated functional status among segregating V segments might be attributable to linkage disequilibrium, but an unknown experimental factor could not be ruled out. A later genetic analysis reported fewer N-insertions in productive TCRs among donors in an Asian-associated ancestry cluster than the roughly 700-donor mean. According to a later analysis, most CMV-associated TCR beta chains appeared to be HLA-restricted, and the HLA associations seemed to be driven largely by CMV exposure. A further reported finding was that TCR beta sequences accurately predicted the HLA-A and HLA-B alleles for most subjects in the first cohort. In vitro tests confirmed that a few of the cytomegalovirus-associated TCR beta chains recognize cytomegalovirus antigens. Compared with equally common non-associated chains, HLA-associated TCR beta chains in a later analysis were more clonally expanded and had lower generation probabilities. An association between a missense DCLRE1C variant and V-gene and J-gene trimming of TCR beta chains was found in a later genetic analysis and replicated in an independent cohort. Assigning TCR associations to individual alleles was difficult when HLA alleles, especially DR and DQ, strongly co-occurred.

This sequence was found in a man in his 60s in good health and CMV-seronegative. Sequenced sample: PBMCs. Recombination connected TRBV6-1 to TRBJ2-7, and TRBD1 matches 8 of the central bases. The base sequence is TGTGCCAGCAGTGAAGAGGTCAGGGGGCGCGAGTACTTC. It encodes CASSEEVRGREYF.